Following are 15 T cell receptor beta chains from one sample sequenced in a study of blood T cells in healthy people across ages. Then a second PCR, running roughly 7 to 12 cycles, was carried out with a sample-barcoded 5' primer and a J-beta primer mix. Via MiXCR, TCRdb re-called the 5' RACE reads, giving one row per CDR3 protein. The sample shows 600,000 to 850,000 distinct CDR3 sequences, more than 40% of them seen only once. The sequenced sample consisted of blood. All receptors come from a woman aged 60 to 75 in good health.

Remarks on this clonotype: Relative to the germline gene, one junction end is altered; a read error may explain this. The chain combines TRBV11-2 with TRBJ1-2; no reliable D call. The germline CDR1 and CDR2 sequences are SGHAT and FQNNGV. The length of the CDR3 is 12 residues. CDR3 sequence: CPSSLRDYGYTF. As DNA, the CDR3 is TGTCCCAGCAGCTTAAGGGATTATGGCTACACCTTC. The whole variable domain, filled in from reference TRBV11-2 and TRBJ1-2, reads EAGVAQSPRYKIIEKRQSVAFWCNPISGHATLYWYQQILGQGPKLLIQFQNNGVVDDSQLPKDRFSAERLKGVDSTLKIQPAKLEDSAVYLCPSSLRDYGYTFGSGTRLTVV.

The sample holds many counts of this clonotype. The rearrangement links TRBV5-1 to TRBJ2-1, with 10 nucleotides matching TRBD2. The germline gives CDR1 SGHRS, CDR2 YFSETQ. Trimming took 4 bases from V and 6 from J; bases not matched to a gene: 10. The CDR3 covers 16 residues. CDR3 amino acids: CASSPSASGRINEQFF. The CDR3 bases are TGCGCCAGCAGCCCTTCAGCTAGCGGGAGAATCAATGAGCAGTTCTTC.

The chain recombines TRBV19 with TRBJ2-1, with 7 bases matching TRBD1. Trimming cost V 3 bases and J 4 bases; bases outside gene matches: 6. Looked up from germline, CDR1 is LNHDA and CDR2 is SQIVND (reference sequence). CDR3 length: 15 residues. Here the CDR3 reads CASSIQPGQYNEQFF. In DNA, the CDR3 is TGTGCCAGTAGTATCCAACCGGGACAGTACAATGAGCAGTTCTTC.

The chain has TRBV20-1 and TRBJ2-2; 7 positions agree with TRBD2. The length of the CDR3 is 16 residues. Germline values: CDR1 DFQATT, CDR2 SNEGSKA (reference sequence). V trimming: 1 base; J trimming: 4 bases; junction bases outside the gene matches: 9. As DNA, the CDR3 is TGCAGTGCTAGAGTTGAGGGAGGGCCGGGCACCGGGGAGCTGTTTTTT. Encoded protein: CSARVEGGPGTGELFF.

V gene TRBV7-6 combines with J gene TRBJ2-7, with D perhaps matching TRBD2 (6 bases). V was shortened by 6 bases and J by 6 bases, with 12 bases between the two germline ends. The CDR3 is 12 amino acids. CDR1 is SGHVS, CDR2 FNYEAQ, per germline. CDR3 in amino acids: CASSDGGAEQYF. The CDR3 nucleotides are TGTGCCAGCAGTGACGGCGGGGCCGAGCAGTACTTC.

This clonotype has a count of ten or more. The chain carries TRBV9 and TRBJ2-1, with 7 bases lining up with TRBD1. In germline, CDR1 is SGDLS, CDR2 YYNGEE. With 4 bases clipped from V and 3 bases from J, the junction kept 7 bases outside the gene matches. The CDR3 contains 15 residues. The CDR3 region is CASSRGQGDYNEQFF. As DNA, the CDR3 is TGTGCCAGCAGCCGCGGCCAGGGGGACTACAATGAGCAGTTCTTC.

This clonotype has just a few counts. V is TRBV9 and J is TRBJ1-2; no clear D. The CDR3 is made up of 15 amino acids. CDR1 is SGDLS and CDR2 is YYNGEE in the germline V gene. The ends were cut back, 2 bases at V and 8 bases at J, with 19 bases in the middle. The CDR3 loop is CASSVRVDTVSGYTF. CDR3 nucleotide sequence: TGTGCCAGCAGCGTGAGGGTCGACACCGTCTCGGGCTACACCTTC.

The chain has TRBV6-2 or TRBV6-3 and TRBJ2-1, with TRBD2 identical over 11 bases. Germline loops: CDR1 MNHEY, CDR2 SVGEGT. V lost 5 bases, J lost 11 bases, and 5 bases stayed unmatched. The CDR3 runs 13 residues. The CDR3 protein is CASSTSGGRQQFF. CDR3 in DNA: TGTGCCAGCAGTACTAGCGGGGGCAGGCAGCAGTTCTTC.

This clonotype was recorded once. One end of the junction varies from germline; a read error may be responsible. CDR3 sequence reads: CASTHDRDTEVFF. The CDR3 DNA sequence: TGTGCCAGCACCCACGACAGGGACACTGAAGTTTTCTTT. This chain uses TRBV7-9 with TRBJ1-1, with 7 bases identical to TRBD1. The CDR3 runs 13 residues. Looked up from germline, CDR1 is SEHNR and CDR2 is FQNEAQ (reference sequence). Full variable domain (missing parts from reference TRBV7-9 and TRBJ1-1): DTGVSQNPRHKITKRGQNVTFRCDPISEHNRLYWYRQTLGQGPEFLTYFQNEAQLEKSRLLSDRFSAERPKGSFSTLEIQRTEQGDSAMYLCASTHDRDTEVFFGQGTRLTVV.

This clonotype occurred a few times. The chain recombines TRBV7-2 with TRBJ2-7; TRBD1 matches at 7 bases. The ends lost 5 bases at V and 7 bases at J; junction bases unmatched: 11. This CDR3 is 14 amino acids long. CDR1 SGHTA and CDR2 FQGNSA come from the germline V gene. In nucleotides, the CDR3 is TGTGCCAGCAGCCCCTCCCGACAGACAGGGGAGCAGTACTTC. Amino acid sequence: CASSPSRQTGEQYF.

This clonotype was observed a single time. This chain joins TRBV20-1 and TRBJ2-7, with TRBD2 identical over 8 bases. In germline, CDR1 is DFQATT, CDR2 SNEGSKA (reference sequence). This CDR3 has 16 residues. Trimming took 0 bases from V and 4 from J; bases not matched to a gene: 11. This chain's CDR3 is CSARDRTIAGSYEQYF. CDR3 in DNA: TGCAGTGCTAGAGATCGGACAATAGCGGGGAGTTACGAGCAGTACTTC.

Notes on this clonotype: Mismatch with germline at one junction end may stem from a read error. This chain joins TRBV20-1 and TRBJ2-1; the match to TRBD2 covers 14 bases. Germline V lookup: CDR1 DFQATT, CDR2 SNEGSKA (reference sequence). The CDR3 extends over 17 amino acids. The CDR3 here is CGARDRGLAGVANEQFF. The CDR3 nucleotides are TGCGGTGCTAGAGATAGGGGACTAGCGGGAGTGGCGAATGAGCAGTTCTTC.

The chain has TRBV20-1 and TRBJ2-7; 8 nucleotides match TRBD1. Germline trimming cut 5 bases from V and 1 base from J; bases unmatched to any gene: 4. This CDR3 is 13 amino acids long. Germline-derived CDR1 and CDR2 are DFQATT and SNEGSKA (reference sequence). For the CDR3, the DNA is TGCAGTGCTGGCGACAGGGGATCCTACGAGCAGTACTTC. As protein: CSAGDRGSYEQYF.

As regards this clonotype: A junction boundary mismatches the germline segment, possibly from a read error. The V and J genes are TRBV20-1 and TRBJ2-3; no clear D. The germline CDR1 and CDR2 sequences are DFQATT and SNEGSKA (reference sequence). The CDR3 runs to 13 residues. CDR3 DNA sequence: TGCAGTGCTCCTTGGATTGGCACAGATATGCAGTATTTT. As protein: CSAPWIGTDMQYF.

In the case of this clonotype: Relative to the germline gene, one junction end is altered; a read error may explain this. The chain employs TRBV6-2 or TRBV6-3 and TRBJ2-6; perhaps TRBD2 as D (5 bases). The CDR3 spans 16 residues. CDR1 and CDR2 from the germline V gene are MNHEY and SVGEGT. DNA of the CDR3: TGTGCCAGCAGTAGTGACGGACTCTCTGGGACCAACGTCCTGACTTTC. It translates to CASSSDGLSGTNVLTF.